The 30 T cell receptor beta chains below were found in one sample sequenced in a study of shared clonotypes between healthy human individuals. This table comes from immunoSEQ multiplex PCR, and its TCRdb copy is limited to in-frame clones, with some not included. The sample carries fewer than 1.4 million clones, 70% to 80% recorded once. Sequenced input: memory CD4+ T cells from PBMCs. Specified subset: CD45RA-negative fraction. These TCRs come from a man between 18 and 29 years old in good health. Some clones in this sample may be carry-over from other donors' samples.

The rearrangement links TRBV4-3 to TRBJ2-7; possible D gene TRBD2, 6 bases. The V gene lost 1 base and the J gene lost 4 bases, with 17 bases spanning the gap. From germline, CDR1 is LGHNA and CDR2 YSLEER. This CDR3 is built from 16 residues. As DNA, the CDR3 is TGCGCCAGCAGCCAAGTACTAGCCGGAGACTCTTACGAGCAGTACTTC. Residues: CASSQVLAGDSYEQYF.

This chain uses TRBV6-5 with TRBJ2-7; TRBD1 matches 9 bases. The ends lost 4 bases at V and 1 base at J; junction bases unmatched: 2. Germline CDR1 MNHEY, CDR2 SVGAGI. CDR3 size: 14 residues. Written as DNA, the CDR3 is TGTGCCAGCAGTTCAGACAGGGGGTCCTACGAGCAGTACTTC. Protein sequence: CASSSDRGSYEQYF.

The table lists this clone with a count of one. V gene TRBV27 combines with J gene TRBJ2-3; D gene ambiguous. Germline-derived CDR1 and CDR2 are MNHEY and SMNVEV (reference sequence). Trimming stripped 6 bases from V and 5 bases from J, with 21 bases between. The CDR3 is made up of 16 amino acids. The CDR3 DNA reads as TGTGCCAGCAGGTTCTTGGCCGGGTCACGGGTAGATACGCAGTATTTT. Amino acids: CASRFLAGSRVDTQYF.

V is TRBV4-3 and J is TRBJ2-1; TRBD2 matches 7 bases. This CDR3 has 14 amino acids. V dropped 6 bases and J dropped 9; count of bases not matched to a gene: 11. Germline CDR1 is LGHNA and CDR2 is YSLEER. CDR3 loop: CASSSREWVGEQFF. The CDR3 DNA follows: TGCGCCAGCAGTTCGCGGGAGTGGGTTGGTGAGCAGTTCTTC.

The CDR3 nucleotides are TGTGCCAGCAGCTCTACGGTCGGGCTAGCGGGGCGTAAGAGGGAGCAGTTCTTC. It yields the protein CASSSTVGLAGRKREQFF. The chain links TRBV7-9 to TRBJ2-1; TRBD2 agrees at 9 bases. Germline V gives CDR1 SEHNR, CDR2 FQNEAQ (reference sequence). V dropped 4 bases and J dropped 10; count of bases not matched to a gene: 20. The CDR3 contains 18 residues.

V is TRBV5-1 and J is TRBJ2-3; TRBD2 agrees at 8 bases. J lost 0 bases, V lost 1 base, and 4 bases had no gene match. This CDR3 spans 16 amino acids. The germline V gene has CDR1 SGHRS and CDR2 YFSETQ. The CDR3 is CASSLFTGGSTDTQYF. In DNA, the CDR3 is TGCGCCAGCAGCTTGTTCACGGGAGGGAGCACAGATACGCAGTATTTT.

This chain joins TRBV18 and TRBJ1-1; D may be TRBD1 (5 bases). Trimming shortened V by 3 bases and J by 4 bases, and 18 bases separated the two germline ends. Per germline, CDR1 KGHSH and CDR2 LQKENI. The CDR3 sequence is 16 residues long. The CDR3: CASSPQSLNGGTEAFF. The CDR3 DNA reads TGTGCCAGCTCACCGCAATCCCTCAATGGGGGCACTGAAGCTTTCTTT.

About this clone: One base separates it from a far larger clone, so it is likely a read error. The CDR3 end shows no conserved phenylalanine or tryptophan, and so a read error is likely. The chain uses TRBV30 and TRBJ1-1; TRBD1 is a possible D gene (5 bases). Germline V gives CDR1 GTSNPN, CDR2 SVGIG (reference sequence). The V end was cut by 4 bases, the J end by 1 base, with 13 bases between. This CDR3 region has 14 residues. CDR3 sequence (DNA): TGTGCCTGGACAGGGAAGGGAGGGAACACTGAAGCTTTCCTT. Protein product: CAWTGKGGNTEAFL.

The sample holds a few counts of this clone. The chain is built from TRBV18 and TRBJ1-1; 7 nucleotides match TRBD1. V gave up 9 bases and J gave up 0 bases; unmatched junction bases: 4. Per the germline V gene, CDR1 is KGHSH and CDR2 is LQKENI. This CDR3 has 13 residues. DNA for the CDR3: TGTGCCAGTAGGGGACAGATGAACACTGAAGCTTTCTTT. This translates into CASRGQMNTEAFF.

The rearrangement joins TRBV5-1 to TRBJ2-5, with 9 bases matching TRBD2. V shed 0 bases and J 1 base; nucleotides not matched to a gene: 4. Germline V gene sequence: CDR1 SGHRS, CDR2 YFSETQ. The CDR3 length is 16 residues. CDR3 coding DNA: TGCGCCAGCAGCTTGGGGGTGACTAGCGGCCAAGAGACCCAGTACTTC. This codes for CASSLGVTSGQETQYF. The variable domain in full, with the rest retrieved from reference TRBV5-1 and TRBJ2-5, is KAGVTQTPRYLIKTRGQQVTLSCSPISGHRSVSWYQQTPGQGLQFLFEYFSETQRNKGNFPGRFSGRQFSNSRSEMNVSTLELGDSALYLCASSLGVTSGQETQYFGPGTRLLVL.

CDR3 nucleotides: TGTGCCAGCAGCTTAGATAGTACCGGCTACGAGCAGTACTTC. This sequence encodes CASSLDSTGYEQYF. This chain joins TRBV7-2 and TRBJ2-7; no definite D call. V gave up 1 base and J gave up 3 bases, with 10 bases separating them. Per germline, CDR1 SGHTA and CDR2 FQGNSA. The CDR3 has 14 residues.

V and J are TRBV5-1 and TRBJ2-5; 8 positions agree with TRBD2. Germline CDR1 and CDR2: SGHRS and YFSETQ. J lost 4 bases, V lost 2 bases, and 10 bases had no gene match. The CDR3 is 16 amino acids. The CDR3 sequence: CASSFNPAGVGETQYF. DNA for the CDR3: TGCGCCAGCAGCTTTAATCCAGCGGGAGTGGGAGAGACCCAGTACTTC.

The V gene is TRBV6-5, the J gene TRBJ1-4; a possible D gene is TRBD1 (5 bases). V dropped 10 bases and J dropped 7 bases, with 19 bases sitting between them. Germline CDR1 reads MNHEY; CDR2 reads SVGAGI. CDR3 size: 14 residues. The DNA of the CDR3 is TGTGCCACTCGGCGGGGAGGGGACTCTGAAAAACTGTTTTTT. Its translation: CATRRGGDSEKLFF.

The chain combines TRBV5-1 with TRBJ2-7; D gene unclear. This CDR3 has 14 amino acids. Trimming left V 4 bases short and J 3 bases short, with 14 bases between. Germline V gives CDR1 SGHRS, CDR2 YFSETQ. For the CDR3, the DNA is TGCGCCAGCAGCGACGACCCCCTCAGCTACGAGCAGTACTTC. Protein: CASSDDPLSYEQYF.

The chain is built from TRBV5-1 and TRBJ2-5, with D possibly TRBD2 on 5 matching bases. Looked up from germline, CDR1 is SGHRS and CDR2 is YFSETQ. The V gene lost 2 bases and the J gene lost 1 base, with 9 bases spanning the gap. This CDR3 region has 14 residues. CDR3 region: CASSFQSGQETQYF. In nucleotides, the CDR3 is TGCGCCAGCAGCTTTCAGAGCGGCCAAGAGACCCAGTACTTC.

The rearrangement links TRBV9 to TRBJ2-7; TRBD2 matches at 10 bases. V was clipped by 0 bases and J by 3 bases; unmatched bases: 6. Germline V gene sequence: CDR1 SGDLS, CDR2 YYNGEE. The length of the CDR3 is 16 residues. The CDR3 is CASSVASSGSDYEQYF. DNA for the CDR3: TGTGCCAGCAGCGTAGCATCTAGCGGGAGCGACTACGAGCAGTACTTC.

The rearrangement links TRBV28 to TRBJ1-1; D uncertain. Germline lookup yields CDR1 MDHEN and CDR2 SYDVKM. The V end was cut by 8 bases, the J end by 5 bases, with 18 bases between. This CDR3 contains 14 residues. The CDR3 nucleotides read TGTGCCAGCCCTCCGTCTACGGGTCATACTGAAGCTTTCTTT. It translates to CASPPSTGHTEAFF.

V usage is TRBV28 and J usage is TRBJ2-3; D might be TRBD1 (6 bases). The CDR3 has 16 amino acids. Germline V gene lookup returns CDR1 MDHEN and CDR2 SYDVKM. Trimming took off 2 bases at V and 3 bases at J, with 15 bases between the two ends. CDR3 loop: CASSLGSVRGTDTQYF. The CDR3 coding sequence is TGTGCCAGCAGTTTAGGGTCGGTCAGGGGTACAGATACGCAGTATTTT.

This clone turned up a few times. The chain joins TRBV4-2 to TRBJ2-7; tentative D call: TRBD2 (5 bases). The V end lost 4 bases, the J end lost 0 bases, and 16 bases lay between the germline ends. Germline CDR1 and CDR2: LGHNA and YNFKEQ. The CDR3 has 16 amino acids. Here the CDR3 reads CASSPTASGVSYEQYF. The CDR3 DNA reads TGTGCCAGCAGCCCAACTGCCTCCGGGGTCTCCTACGAGCAGTACTTC.

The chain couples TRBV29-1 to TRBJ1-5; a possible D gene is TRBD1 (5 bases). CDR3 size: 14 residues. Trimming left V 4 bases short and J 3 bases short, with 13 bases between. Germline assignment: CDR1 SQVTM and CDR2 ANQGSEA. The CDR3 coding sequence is TGCAGCGTTGTTCTATCAGGGACCAATCAGCCCCAGCATTTT. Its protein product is CSVVLSGTNQPQHF.

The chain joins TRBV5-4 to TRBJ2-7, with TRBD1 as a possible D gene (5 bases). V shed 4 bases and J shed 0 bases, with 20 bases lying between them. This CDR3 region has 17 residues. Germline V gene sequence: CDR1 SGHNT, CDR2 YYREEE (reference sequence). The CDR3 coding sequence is TGTGCCAGCAGCCAAATTGCCGGAAGGGGCTACTCCTACGAGCAGTACTTC. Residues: CASSQIAGRGYSYEQYF.

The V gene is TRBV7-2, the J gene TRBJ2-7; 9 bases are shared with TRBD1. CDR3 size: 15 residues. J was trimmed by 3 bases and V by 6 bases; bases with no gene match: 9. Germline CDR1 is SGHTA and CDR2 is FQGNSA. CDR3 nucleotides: TGTGCCAGCAGACGTTCGGGACAGGGAGGCTACGAGCAGTACTTC. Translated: CASRRSGQGGYEQYF.

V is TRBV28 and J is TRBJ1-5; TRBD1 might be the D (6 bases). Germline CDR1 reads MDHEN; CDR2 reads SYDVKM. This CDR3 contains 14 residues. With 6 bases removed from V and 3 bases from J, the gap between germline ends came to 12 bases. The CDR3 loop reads CASSHGQTNQPQHF. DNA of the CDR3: TGTGCCAGCAGCCACGGACAGACCAATCAGCCCCAGCATTTT.

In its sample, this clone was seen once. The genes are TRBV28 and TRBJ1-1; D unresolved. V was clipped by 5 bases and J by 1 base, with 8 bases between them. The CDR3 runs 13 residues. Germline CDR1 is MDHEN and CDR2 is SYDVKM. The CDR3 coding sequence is TGTGCCAGCAGTGACTCAGCGAACACTGAAGCTTTCTTT. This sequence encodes CASSDSANTEAFF.

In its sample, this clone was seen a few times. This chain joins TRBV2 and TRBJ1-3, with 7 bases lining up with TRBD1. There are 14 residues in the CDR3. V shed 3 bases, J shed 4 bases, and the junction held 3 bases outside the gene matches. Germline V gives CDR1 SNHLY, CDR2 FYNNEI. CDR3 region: CASSETGSGNTIYF. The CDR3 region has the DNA TGTGCCAGCAGTGAGACAGGGTCGGGAAACACCATATATTTT.

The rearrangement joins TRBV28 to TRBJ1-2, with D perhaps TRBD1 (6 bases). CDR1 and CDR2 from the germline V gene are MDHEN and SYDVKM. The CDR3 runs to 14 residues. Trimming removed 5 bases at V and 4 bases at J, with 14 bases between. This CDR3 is CASSLTDRLYGYTF. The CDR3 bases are TGTGCCAGCAGTCTCACCGACAGGCTCTATGGCTACACCTTC.

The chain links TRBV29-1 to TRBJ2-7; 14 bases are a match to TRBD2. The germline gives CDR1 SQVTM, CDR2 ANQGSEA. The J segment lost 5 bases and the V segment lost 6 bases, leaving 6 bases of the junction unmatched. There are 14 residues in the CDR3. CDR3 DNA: TGCAGCGTGCCGGGACTAGCGGGAGCGAACGAGCAGTACTTC. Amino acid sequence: CSVPGLAGANEQYF.

CDR3 protein: CASSYGTRTDTQYF. The CDR3 DNA sequence: TGCGCCAGCAGCTACGGGACTAGGACAGATACGCAGTATTTT. V usage is TRBV5-1 and J usage is TRBJ2-3, with 8 bases fitting TRBD2. V gave up 3 bases and J gave up 3 bases; unmatched junction bases: 3. Germline CDR1 and CDR2: SGHRS and YFSETQ. This CDR3 contains 14 residues.

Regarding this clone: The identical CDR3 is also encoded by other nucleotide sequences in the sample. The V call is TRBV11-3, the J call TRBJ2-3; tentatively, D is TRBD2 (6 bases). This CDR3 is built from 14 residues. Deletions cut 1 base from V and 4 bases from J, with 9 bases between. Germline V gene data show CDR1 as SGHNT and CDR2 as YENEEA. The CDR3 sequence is CASSLGGVADTQYF. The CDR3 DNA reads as TGTGCCAGCAGCTTAGGCGGGGTGGCAGATACGCAGTATTTT.

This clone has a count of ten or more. For the CDR3, the DNA is TGTGCCAGCAGCTTATCAATAGGTTCCGGGGAGCTGTTTTTT. Translation: CASSLSIGSGELFF. This rearrangement joins TRBV11-2 to TRBJ2-2; D is unclear. With 2 bases removed from V and 6 bases from J, the gap between germline ends came to 10 bases. CDR3 length equals 14 residues. Germline CDR1 and CDR2: SGHAT and FQNNGV. Full variable domain (outside the CDR3, taken from reference TRBV11-2 and TRBJ2-2): EAGVAQSPRYKIIEKRQSVAFWCNPISGHATLYWYQQILGQGPKLLIQFQNNGVVDDSQLPKDRFSAERLKGVDSTLKIQPAKLEDSAVYLCASSLSIGSGELFFGEGSRLTVL.